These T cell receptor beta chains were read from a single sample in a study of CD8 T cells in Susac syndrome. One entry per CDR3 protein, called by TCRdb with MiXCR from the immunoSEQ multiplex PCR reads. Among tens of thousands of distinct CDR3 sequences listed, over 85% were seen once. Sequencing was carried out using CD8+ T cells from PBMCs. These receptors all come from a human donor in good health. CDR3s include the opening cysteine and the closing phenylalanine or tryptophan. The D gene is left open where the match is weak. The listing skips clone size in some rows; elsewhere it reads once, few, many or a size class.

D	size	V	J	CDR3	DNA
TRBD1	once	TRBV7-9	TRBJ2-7	CASSLRGQLRKQYF	TGTGCCAGCAGTCTCAGGGGGCAACTACGAAAGCAGTACTTC
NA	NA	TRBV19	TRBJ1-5	CASMAGVRLNQPQHF	TGTGCCAGCATGGCGGGGGTTAGGCTAAATCAGCCCCAGCATTTT
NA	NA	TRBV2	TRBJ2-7	CASDRRSYEQYF	TGTGCCAGCGACAGACGCTCCTACGAGCAGTACTTC
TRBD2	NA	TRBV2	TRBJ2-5	CASSPRGRGKTQYF	TGTGCCAGCAGCCCCCGGGGGAGGGGCAAGACCCAGTACTTC
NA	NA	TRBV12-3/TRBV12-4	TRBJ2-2	CAVKGGTGELFF	TGTGCCGTCAAGGGGGGAACCGGGGAGCTGTTTTTT
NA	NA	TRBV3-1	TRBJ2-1	CASRDSRNEQFF	TGTGCCAGCAGGGATAGTCGCAATGAGCAGTTCTTC
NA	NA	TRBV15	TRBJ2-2	CATSRGMMGESNTGELFF	TGTGCCACCAGCAGAGGGATGATGGGGGAGTCGAACACCGGGGAGCTGTTTTTT
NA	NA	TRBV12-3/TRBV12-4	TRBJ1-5	CASSRLGYDQPQHF	TGTGCCAGCAGTCGGCTTGGGTACGATCAGCCCCAGCATTTT
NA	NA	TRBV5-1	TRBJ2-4	CASSLGPGVIIQYF	TGCGCCAGCAGCTTGGGTCCAGGGGTGATCATTCAGTACTTC
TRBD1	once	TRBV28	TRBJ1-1	CATLQGVNTEAFF	TGTGCCACCCTACAGGGGGTGAACACTGAAGCTTTCTTT
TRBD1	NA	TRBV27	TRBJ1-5	CASSSDRDGDFWKQPQHF	TGTGCCAGCAGTTCCGACAGGGATGGGGATTTTTGGAAGCAGCCCCAGCATTTT
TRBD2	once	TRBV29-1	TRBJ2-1	CSVAGTSALYNEQFF	TGCAGCGTCGCGGGGACTAGCGCGCTCTACAATGAGCAGTTCTTC
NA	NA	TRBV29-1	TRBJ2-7	CSVEQGYEQYF	TGCAGCGTGGAACAGGGCTACGAGCAGTACTTC
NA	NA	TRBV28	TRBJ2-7	CASSTSRPPYF	TGTGCCAGCAGTACCTCTAGACCTCCGTACTTC
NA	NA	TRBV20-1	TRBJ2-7	CSAIAELAYEQYF	TGCAGTGCTATAGCGGAATTAGCCTACGAGCAGTACTTC
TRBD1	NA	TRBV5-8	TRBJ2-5	CASSYGQGEETQYF	TGTGCCAGCAGCTACGGACAGGGGGAAGAGACCCAGTACTTC
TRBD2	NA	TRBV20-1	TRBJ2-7	CSARDPSPTLLAGVGYYEQYF	TGCAGTGCTAGAGATCCGTCACCCACCCTACTAGCGGGAGTCGGATACTACGAGCAGTACTTC
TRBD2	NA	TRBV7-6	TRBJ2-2	CASSLAASGDGELFF	TGTGCCAGCAGCTTAGCAGCCAGCGGGGACGGGGAGCTGTTTTTT
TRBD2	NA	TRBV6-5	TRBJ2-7	CASSYSTLADYEQYF	TGTGCCAGCAGTTACTCGACCCTAGCGGATTACGAGCAGTACTTC
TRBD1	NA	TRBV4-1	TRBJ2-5	CASSSPGQGKETQYF	TGCGCCAGCAGCTCCCCGGGACAGGGGAAGGAGACCCAGTACTTC
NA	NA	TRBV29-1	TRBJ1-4	CSVEYEGEANEKLFF	TGCAGCGTTGAATATGAGGGGGAGGCTAATGAAAAACTGTTTTTT
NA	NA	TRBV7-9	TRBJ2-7	CASSSLPSYEQYF	TGTGCCAGCAGCTCCTTACCCAGCTACGAGCAGTACTTC
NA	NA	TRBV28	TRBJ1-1	CASSLWGDTEAFF	TGTGCCAGCAGTTTATGGGGGGACACTGAAGCTTTCTTT
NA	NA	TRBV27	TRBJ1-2	CASSPNIDRPKAAGYTF	TGTGCCAGCAGTCCGAACATAGACAGGCCTAAGGCCGCGGGCTACACCTTC
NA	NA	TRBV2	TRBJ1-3	CAVDRTSGNTIYF	TGTGCCGTTGACAGAACCTCTGGAAACACCATATATTTT
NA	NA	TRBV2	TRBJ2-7	CASSNLGVHEQYF	TGTGCCAGCAGTAATTTAGGGGTCCACGAGCAGTACTTC
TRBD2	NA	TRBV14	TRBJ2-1	CASSQVQLAGVYNEQFF	TGTGCCAGCAGCCAAGTCCAGCTAGCGGGAGTCTACAATGAGCAGTTCTTC
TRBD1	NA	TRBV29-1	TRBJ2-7	CSVETQGLTFDEQYF	TGCAGCGTTGAGACACAGGGGCTTACTTTTGACGAGCAGTACTTC
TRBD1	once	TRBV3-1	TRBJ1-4	CASSLLGQSNEKLFF	TGTGCCAGCAGCCTATTGGGACAGTCTAATGAAAAACTGTTTTTT
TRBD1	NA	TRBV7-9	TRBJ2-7	CASSSTRTGSSYEQYF	TGTGCCAGCAGCTCTACCCGGACAGGTAGCTCCTACGAGCAGTACTTC
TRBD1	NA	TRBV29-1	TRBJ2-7	CSVRTGDSYEQYF	TGCAGCGTTAGGACAGGGGACTCCTACGAGCAGTACTTC
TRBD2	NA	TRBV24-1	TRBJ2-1	CATRGASGSGYNEQFF	TGTGCCACCAGAGGGGCTAGCGGGAGTGGGTACAATGAGCAGTTCTTC